These 30 T cell receptor beta chains were all obtained from the same sample, sequenced in a study of T cell changes during pregnancy in multiple sclerosis. Measured with immunoSEQ multiplex PCR; TCRdb has only the in-frame clones, and not every one. Among some 41,000 clones listed, 90% to 95% were seen once. Specimen: CD8+ T cells from peripheral blood mononuclear cells, collected in the third trimester of pregnancy. The source of these receptors is a female donor with multiple sclerosis, enrolled in a pregnancy study.

The V and J genes are TRBV6-1 and TRBJ1-1; weak D call: TRBD1 (6 bases). Trimming pared 6 bases from V and 8 bases from J, leaving 19 bases between. The germline V gene encodes CDR1 MNHNS and CDR2 SASEGT. The CDR3 length is 14 residues. The CDR3 here is CASRTMRGKGEAFF. The CDR3 DNA reads as TGTGCCAGCAGGACAATGAGGGGGAAGGGGGAAGCTTTCTTT.

The chain combines TRBV28 with TRBJ1-5; tentative D call: TRBD1 (6 bases). Trimming removed 5 bases at V and 5 bases at J, with 10 bases between. Looked up from germline, CDR1 is MDHEN and CDR2 is SYDVKM. The CDR3 totals 13 residues. In DNA, the CDR3 is TGTGCCAGCAGTCCTAGGACAGATCAGCCCCAGCATTTT. The encoded protein is CASSPRTDQPQHF.

The rearrangement uses TRBV19 and TRBJ2-1; no firm D call. The CDR3 has 15 residues. Between the trimmed V and J ends, which lost 3 bases and 8 bases, there was a span of 17 bases. CDR1 and CDR2 from the germline V gene are LNHDA and SQIVND (reference sequence). DNA of the CDR3: TGTGCCAGTAGTATTCGGTCCCCCCTGTTCGATGAGCAGTTCTTC. Protein product: CASSIRSPLFDEQFF.

This sequence joins TRBV5-6 and TRBJ2-1, with D unresolved. Looked up from germline, CDR1 is SGHDT and CDR2 is YYEEEE. CDR3 length: 15 amino acids. V was clipped by 0 bases and J by 9 bases, with 16 bases between them. In DNA, the CDR3 is TGTGCCAGCAGCTTGGAGTCCCGCCTCTACGGTGAGCAGTTCTTC. It translates to CASSLESRLYGEQFF.

The chain employs TRBV25-1 and TRBJ2-1; no clear D. The germline V and J ends were trimmed by 6 bases and 9 bases, with 12 bases remaining between them. The CDR3 is 12 amino acids. CDR1 is MGHDK, CDR2 SYGVNS, per germline. The CDR3 spells CASSGVASEQFF. Written as DNA, the CDR3 is TGTGCCAGCAGCGGAGTTGCCAGTGAGCAGTTCTTC.

The chain couples TRBV19 to TRBJ2-1, with 11 positions matching TRBD2. Germline assignment: CDR1 LNHDA and CDR2 SQIVND (reference sequence). Trimming took 7 bases from V and 8 from J; bases not matched to a gene: 7. The CDR3 has 14 amino acids. The CDR3 bases are TGTGCCAGTACCCCGACTAGCGGGATCTATGAGCAGTTCTTC. This gives the protein CASTPTSGIYEQFF.

The CDR3 region has the DNA TGTGCCAGCAGCAGCCGGGACGGGAGCCTTACCGGGGAGCTGTTTTTT. The encoded protein is CASSSRDGSLTGELFF. The chain joins TRBV7-9 to TRBJ2-2; D perhaps matches TRBD2 (6 bases). The CDR3 is 16 amino acids. Per the germline V gene, CDR1 is SEHNR and CDR2 is FQNEAQ (reference sequence). The V end was cut by 5 bases, the J end by 5 bases, with 18 bases between.

The chain employs TRBV11-2 and TRBJ2-1, with 7 bases aligning to TRBD2. Germline loops: CDR1 SGHAT, CDR2 FQNNGV. The CDR3 length is 12 residues. V was clipped by 3 bases and J by 10 bases; unmatched bases: 3. This chain's CDR3 is CASSFRDYEQFF. The CDR3 DNA is TGTGCCAGCAGCTTTCGGGACTACGAGCAGTTCTTC.

In its sample, this clone was seen once. Here the CDR3 DNA reads TGTGCCAGTAGTATAGATGCAGAAAGCTCCTACGAGCAGTACTTC. It specifies CASSIDAESSYEQYF. This chain joins TRBV19 and TRBJ2-7; D gene uncertain. V was clipped by 0 bases and J by 0 bases, with 9 bases between them. Germline-derived CDR1 and CDR2 are LNHDA and SQIVND (reference sequence). The CDR3 loop spans 15 amino acids.

The gene calls are TRBV6-1 and TRBJ2-5; the match to TRBD2 covers 9 bases. V was clipped by 1 base and J by 4 bases; unmatched bases: 7. The CDR3 length is 16 residues. From germline, CDR1 is MNHNS and CDR2 SASEGT. The CDR3, as DNA: TGTGCCAGCAGTGAAGTGTTGGGACTAGCTGGAGAGACCCAGTACTTC. It specifies CASSEVLGLAGETQYF.

This clone was recorded only once. The chain employs TRBV25-1 and TRBJ2-1; weak D call: TRBD2 (6 bases). The CDR3 spans 11 residues. Germline values: CDR1 MGHDK, CDR2 SYGVNS. For the CDR3, the DNA is TGTGCGGCGGGATGGGGAGGCGAGCAGTTCTTC. This sequence encodes CAAGWGGEQFF. Using reference TRBV25-1 and TRBJ2-1 for the parts outside the CDR3, the full variable domain is EADIYQTPRYLVIGTGKKITLECSQTMGHDKMYWYQQDPGMELHLIHYSYGVNSTEKGDLSSESTVSRIRTEHFPLTLESARPSHTSQYLCAAGWGGEQFFGPGTRLTVL.

This clone was counted a single time. The gene calls are TRBV28 and TRBJ2-7, with 13 bases lining up with TRBD2. Germline CDR1 MDHEN, CDR2 SYDVKM. The CDR3 sequence is 13 residues long. Trimming at V came to 8 bases and at J to 3 bases, leaving 1 base not matched to a gene. This CDR3 is CASGLAGDYEQYF. CDR3 coding DNA: TGTGCCAGCGGACTAGCGGGAGACTACGAGCAGTACTTC.

The chain combines TRBV9 with TRBJ2-7; D remains ambiguous. V was cut by 1 base and J by 4 bases, with 9 bases left in between. The CDR3 covers 13 residues. Germline V gene lookup returns CDR1 SGDLS and CDR2 YYNGEE. The CDR3 sequence is CASSVSGGYEQYF. The CDR3 nucleotides are TGTGCCAGCAGCGTATCGGGTGGTTACGAGCAGTACTTC.

The chain couples TRBV7-8 to TRBJ1-1; D ambiguous. The CDR3 sequence is 20 residues long. The V gene lost 2 bases and the J gene lost 0 bases, with 25 bases spanning the gap. Germline V gives CDR1 SGHVS, CDR2 FQNEAQ. CDR3 DNA: TGTGCCAGCAGCTTATATTCGTTCGGGGAGGGATTCCTCATGAACACTGAAGCTTTCTTT. Protein product: CASSLYSFGEGFLMNTEAFF. The variable domain in full, with the rest retrieved from reference TRBV7-8 and TRBJ1-1, is GAGVSQSPRYKVAKRGQDVALRCDPISGHVSLFWYQQALGQGPEFLTYFQNEAQLDKSGLPSDRFFAERPEGSVSTLKIQRTQQEDSAVYLCASSLYSFGEGFLMNTEAFFGQGTRLTVV.

The chain carries TRBV6-5 and TRBJ1-1, with 8 bases aligning to TRBD1. Germline CDR1 and CDR2: MNHEY and SVGAGI. The junction had 8 bases not matched to a gene; V was cut back by 3 bases and J by 5 bases. The CDR3 length is 15 residues. CDR3 amino acids: CASSYTGGRGTEAFF. The CDR3 bases are TGTGCCAGCAGTTATACAGGGGGGAGGGGGACTGAAGCTTTCTTT.

The chain employs TRBV2 and TRBJ2-5, with D unresolved. Germline assignment: CDR1 SNHLY and CDR2 FYNNEI. This CDR3 region has 13 residues. Trimming shortened V by 8 bases and J by 1 base, and 11 bases separated the two germline ends. CDR3: CASEAEAQETQYF. The DNA for the CDR3 is TGTGCCAGCGAGGCGGAAGCCCAAGAGACCCAGTACTTC.

The chain joins TRBV18 to TRBJ2-7, with a weak D call TRBD2 (5 bases). Trimming left V 3 bases short and J 7 bases short, with 13 bases between. Germline-derived CDR1 and CDR2 are KGHSH and LQKENI. This CDR3 contains 13 residues. The CDR3 region is CASSPPGSSEQYF. Written as DNA, the CDR3 is TGTGCCAGCTCACCCCCGGGGTCCAGTGAGCAGTACTTC.

This rearrangement joins TRBV29-1 to TRBJ2-7, with D perhaps TRBD2 (6 bases). V dropped 4 bases and J dropped 2 bases, with 15 bases sitting between them. This CDR3 is 14 amino acids long. Germline loops: CDR1 SQVTM, CDR2 ANQGSEA. Here the CDR3 reads CSVVTGVGTYEQYF. The CDR3 DNA reads TGCAGCGTTGTCACGGGAGTGGGAACCTACGAGCAGTACTTC.

Points on this clone: Sequence at one end of the junction differs from germline and may be a read error. CDR3 nucleotides: TGTGCCAGCAGCGTAGCCGGGACAGGGAACCCTGAAGCTTTCTTT. Its protein product is CASSVAGTGNPEAFF. The V and J genes are TRBV9 and TRBJ1-1; TRBD1 matches 9 bases. The CDR3 is made up of 15 amino acids. From germline, CDR1 is SGDLS and CDR2 YYNGEE.

This sequence joins TRBV19 and TRBJ1-5; D is unresolved. V gave up 4 bases and J gave up 7 bases, with 11 bases separating them. Germline V gene sequence: CDR1 LNHDA, CDR2 SQIVND (reference sequence). CDR3 length equals 13 residues. The CDR3 DNA is TGTGCCAGTAGTACCTCCCCTGTCCAGCCCCAGCATTTT. As protein: CASSTSPVQPQHF.

This chain links TRBV4-1 with TRBJ2-7, with D possibly being TRBD2 (5 bases). Looked up from germline, CDR1 is MGHRA and CDR2 is YSYEKL. Between the trimmed V and J ends, which lost 4 bases and 7 bases, there was a span of 14 bases. The CDR3 is made up of 13 amino acids. This chain's CDR3 is CASSPTGGVEQYF. The CDR3 DNA sequence: TGCGCCAGCAGCCCCACCGGAGGAGTTGAGCAGTACTTC.

The V and J genes are TRBV28 and TRBJ2-1, with D tentatively TRBD2 (6 bases). Germline V gives CDR1 MDHEN, CDR2 SYDVKM. V shed 6 bases and J shed 4 bases, with 13 bases lying between them. The CDR3 covers 14 residues. The CDR3 is CASSLFGGYNEQFF. CDR3 coding DNA: TGTGCCAGCAGCCTATTCGGGGGATACAATGAGCAGTTCTTC.

The chain couples TRBV19 to TRBJ2-2, with 9 positions matching TRBD2. After removal of 4 bases from V and 1 base from J, the junction contained 4 bases not matched to a gene. Germline loops: CDR1 LNHDA, CDR2 SQIVND (reference sequence). The CDR3 runs to 16 residues. The CDR3 bases are TGTGCCAGTAGTAACCGACTAGCGGAGAACACCGGGGAGCTGTTTTTT. Translating gives CASSNRLAENTGELFF. The full variable domain, with the rest looked up from reference TRBV19 and TRBJ2-2, is DGGITQSPKYLFRKEGQNVTLSCEQNLNHDAMYWYRQDPGQGLRLIYYSQIVNDFQKGDIAEGYSVSREKKESFPLTVTSAQKNPTAFYLCASSNRLAENTGELFFGEGSRLTVL.

The V gene is TRBV7-2, the J gene TRBJ2-7; no definite D call. Germline CDR1 SGHTA, CDR2 FQGNSA. The CDR3 spans 14 residues. The germline V and J ends were trimmed by 2 bases and 2 bases, with 10 bases remaining between them. CDR3 residues: CASSLNAPTYEQYF. The DNA of the CDR3 is TGTGCCAGCAGCTTAAACGCGCCAACCTACGAGCAGTACTTC.

V and J are TRBV6-1 and TRBJ2-3; TRBD2 aligns across 7 bases. The V gene's germline CDR1 is MNHNS and CDR2 SASEGT. The ends lost 6 bases at V and 0 bases at J; junction bases unmatched: 6. CDR3 size: 15 residues. CDR3 residues: CASRYSGTSTDTQYF. CDR3 in DNA: TGTGCCAGCAGATACAGCGGGACTAGCACAGATACGCAGTATTTT.

The J gene is TRBJ2-1, the V gene TRBV9, with unresolved D. Trimming cost V 4 bases and J 5 bases, with 13 bases left between them. The CDR3 is made up of 14 amino acids. Germline V CDR1 and CDR2: SGDLS, YYNGEE. CDR3 sequence (DNA): TGTGCCAGCAGCTCCGCGACTGTCGACAATGAGCAGTTCTTC. Its translation is CASSSATVDNEQFF.

The chain joins TRBV10-2 to TRBJ2-2, with 7 nucleotides matching TRBD1. The ends lost 5 bases at V and 10 bases at J; junction bases unmatched: 10. Per germline, CDR1 WSHSY and CDR2 SAAADI. The CDR3 totals 14 residues. The CDR3 here is CASSLRQGLAELFF. Here the CDR3 DNA reads TGCGCCAGCAGTCTTCGACAGGGTTTGGCGGAGCTGTTTTTT.

The chain uses TRBV6-5 and TRBJ2-1, with 7 bases identical to TRBD2. Germline V CDR1 and CDR2: MNHEY, SVGAGI. V gave up 2 bases and J gave up 4 bases; unmatched junction bases: 5. This CDR3 region has 15 residues. The CDR3 DNA reads TGTGCCAGCAGTTACAAGCGGGACCTTTACAATGAGCAGTTCTTC. Translating it yields CASSYKRDLYNEQFF.

This chain joins TRBV9 and TRBJ1-2; D uncertain. This CDR3 is built from 12 residues. Germline CDR1 reads SGDLS; CDR2 reads YYNGEE. Trimming stripped 4 bases from V and 8 bases from J, with 12 bases between. The CDR3 DNA is TGTGCCAGCAGCCAGAGAGCGAAGGGCTACACCTTC. Translation: CASSQRAKGYTF.

In this sample, this clone turned up a few times. V and J are TRBV5-4 and TRBJ2-1, with 8 bases matching TRBD1. CDR3 length: 15 residues. In germline, CDR1 is SGHNT, CDR2 YYREEE (reference sequence). J was trimmed by 4 bases and V by 3 bases; bases with no gene match: 6. The CDR3: CASSSGQGGYNEQFF. The CDR3 DNA sequence: TGTGCCAGCAGCTCCGGACAGGGAGGTTACAATGAGCAGTTCTTC.